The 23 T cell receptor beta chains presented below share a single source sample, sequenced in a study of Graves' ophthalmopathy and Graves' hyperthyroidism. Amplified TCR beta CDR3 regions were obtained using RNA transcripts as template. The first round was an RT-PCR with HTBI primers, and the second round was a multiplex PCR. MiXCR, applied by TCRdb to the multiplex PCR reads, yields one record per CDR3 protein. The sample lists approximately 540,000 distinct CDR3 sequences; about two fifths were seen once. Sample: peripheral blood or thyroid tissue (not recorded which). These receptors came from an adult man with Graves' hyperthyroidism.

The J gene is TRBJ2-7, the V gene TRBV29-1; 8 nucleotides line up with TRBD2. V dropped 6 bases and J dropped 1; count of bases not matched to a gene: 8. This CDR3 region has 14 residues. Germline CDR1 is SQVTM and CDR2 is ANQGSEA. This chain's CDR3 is CSVGVSGTSYEQYF. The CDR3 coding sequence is TGCAGCGTAGGGGTTAGCGGGACTTCCTACGAGCAGTACTTC.

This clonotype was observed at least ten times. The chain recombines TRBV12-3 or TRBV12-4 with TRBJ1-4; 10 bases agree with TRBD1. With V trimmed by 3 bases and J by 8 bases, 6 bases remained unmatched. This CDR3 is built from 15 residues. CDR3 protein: CASSFLTGGDEKLFF. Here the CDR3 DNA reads TGTGCCAGCAGTTTCCTGACAGGGGGCGACGAAAAACTGTTTTTT.

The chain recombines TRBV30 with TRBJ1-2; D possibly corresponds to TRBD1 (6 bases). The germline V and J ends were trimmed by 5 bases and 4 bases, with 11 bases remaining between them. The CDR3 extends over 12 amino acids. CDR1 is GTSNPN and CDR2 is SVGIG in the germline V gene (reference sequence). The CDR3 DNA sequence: TGTGCCTGGCGTGGACAGTTCTATGGCTACACCTTC. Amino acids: CAWRGQFYGYTF.

DNA for the CDR3: TGTGCCAGCACTCACAGTTCTGGAAACACCATATATTTT. Translation: CASTHSSGNTIYF. The rearrangement links TRBV25-1 to TRBJ1-3; D is unresolved. The CDR3 covers 13 residues. Trimming removed 7 bases at V and 1 base at J, with 8 bases between. Germline-derived CDR1 and CDR2 are MGHDK and SYGVNS.

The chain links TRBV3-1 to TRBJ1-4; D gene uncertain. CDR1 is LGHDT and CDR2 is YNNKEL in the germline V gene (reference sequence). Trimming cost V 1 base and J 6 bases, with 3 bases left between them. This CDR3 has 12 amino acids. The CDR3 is CASSQAYEKLFF. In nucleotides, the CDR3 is TGTGCCAGCAGCCAAGCTTATGAAAAACTGTTTTTT.

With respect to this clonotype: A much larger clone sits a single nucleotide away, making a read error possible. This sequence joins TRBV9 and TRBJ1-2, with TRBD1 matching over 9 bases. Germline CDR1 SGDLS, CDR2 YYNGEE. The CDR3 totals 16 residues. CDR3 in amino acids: CASSAPRDRVIYDYTF. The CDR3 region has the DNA TGTGCCAGCAGCGCGCCCCGGGACAGGGTTATCTATGACTACACCTTC.

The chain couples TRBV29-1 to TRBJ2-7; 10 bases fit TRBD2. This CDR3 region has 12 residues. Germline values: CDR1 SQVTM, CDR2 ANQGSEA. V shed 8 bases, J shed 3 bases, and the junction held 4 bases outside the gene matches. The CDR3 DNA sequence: TGCAGCTTGGCTAGCGGGAGCTACGAGCAGTACTTC. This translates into CSLASGSYEQYF.

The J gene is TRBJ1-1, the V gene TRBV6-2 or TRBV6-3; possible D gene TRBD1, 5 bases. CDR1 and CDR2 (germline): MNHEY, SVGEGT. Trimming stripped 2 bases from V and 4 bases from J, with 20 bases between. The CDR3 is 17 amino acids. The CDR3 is CASSYASARARRTEAFF. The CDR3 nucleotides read TGTGCCAGCAGTTACGCTTCTGCCAGGGCCAGGCGCACTGAAGCTTTCTTT.

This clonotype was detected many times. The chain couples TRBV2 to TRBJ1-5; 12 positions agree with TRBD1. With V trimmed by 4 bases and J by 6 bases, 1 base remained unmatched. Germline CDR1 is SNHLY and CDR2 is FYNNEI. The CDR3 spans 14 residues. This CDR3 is CASSGDRGPQPQHF. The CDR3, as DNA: TGTGCCAGCAGTGGGGACAGGGGGCCTCAGCCCCAGCATTTT. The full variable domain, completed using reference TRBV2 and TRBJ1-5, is EPEVTQTPSHQVTQMGQEVILRCVPISNHLYFYWYRQILGQKVEFLVSFYNNEISEKSEIFDDQFSVERPDGSNFTLKIRSTKLEDSAMYFCASSGDRGPQPQHFGDGTRLSIL.

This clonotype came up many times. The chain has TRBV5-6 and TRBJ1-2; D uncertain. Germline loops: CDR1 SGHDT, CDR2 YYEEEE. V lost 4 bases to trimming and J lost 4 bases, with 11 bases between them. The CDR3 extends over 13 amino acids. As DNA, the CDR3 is TGTGCCAGCAGCGGCCCGGAGGGCTATGGCTACACCTTC. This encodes CASSGPEGYGYTF. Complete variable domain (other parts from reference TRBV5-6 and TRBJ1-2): DAGVTQSPTHLIKTRGQQVTLRCSPKSGHDTVSWYQQALGQGPQFIFQYYEEEERQRGNFPDRFSGHQFPNYSSELNVNALLLGDSALYLCASSGPEGYGYTFGSGTRLTVV.

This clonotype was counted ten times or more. The CDR3 protein is CASSLRQGSAQPQHF. The CDR3 nucleotides are TGTGCCAGCAGCTTGAGACAGGGGTCTGCTCAGCCCCAGCATTTT. The rearrangement links TRBV5-6 to TRBJ1-5; TRBD1 matches 8 bases. Losses at the gene ends were 1 base for V and 6 bases for J; bases not matched to a gene: 6. The CDR3 covers 15 residues. The germline V gene has CDR1 SGHDT and CDR2 YYEEEE.

The CDR3 coding sequence is TGTGCCAGCAGCTCCTACAGGGACGCGAACACTGAAGCTTTCTTT. It codes for CASSSYRDANTEAFF. V usage is TRBV7-2 and J usage is TRBJ1-1; a possible D gene is TRBD1 (6 bases). V shed 4 bases and J shed 1 base, with 13 bases lying between them. The CDR3 consists of 15 residues. The germline CDR1 and CDR2 sequences are SGHTA and FQGNSA.

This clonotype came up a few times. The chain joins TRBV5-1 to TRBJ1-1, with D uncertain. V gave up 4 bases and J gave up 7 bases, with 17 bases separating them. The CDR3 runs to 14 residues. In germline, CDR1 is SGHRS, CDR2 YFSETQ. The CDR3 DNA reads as TGCGCCAGCAGCCCCCCCGGCCAGCTCGGTGAAGCTTTCTTT. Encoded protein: CASSPPGQLGEAFF. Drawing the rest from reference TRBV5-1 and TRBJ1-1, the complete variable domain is KAGVTQTPRYLIKTRGQQVTLSCSPISGHRSVSWYQQTPGQGLQFLFEYFSETQRNKGNFPGRFSGRQFSNSRSEMNVSTLELGDSALYLCASSPPGQLGEAFFGQGTRLTVV.

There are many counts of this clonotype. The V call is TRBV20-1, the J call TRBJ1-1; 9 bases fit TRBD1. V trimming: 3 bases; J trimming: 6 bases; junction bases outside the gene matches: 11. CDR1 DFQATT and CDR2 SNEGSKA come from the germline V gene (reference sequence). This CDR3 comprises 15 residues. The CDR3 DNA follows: TGCAGTGCTAGCCCCCTTGACAGGGACAGGGCTGAAGCTTTCTTT. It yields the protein CSASPLDRDRAEAFF.

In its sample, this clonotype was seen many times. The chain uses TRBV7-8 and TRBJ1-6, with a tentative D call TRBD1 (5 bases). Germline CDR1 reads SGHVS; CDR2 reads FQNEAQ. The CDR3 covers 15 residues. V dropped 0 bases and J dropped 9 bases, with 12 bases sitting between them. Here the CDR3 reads CASSLALVGGSPLHF. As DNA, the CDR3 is TGTGCCAGCAGCTTAGCGCTAGTGGGGGGTTCACCCCTCCACTTT.

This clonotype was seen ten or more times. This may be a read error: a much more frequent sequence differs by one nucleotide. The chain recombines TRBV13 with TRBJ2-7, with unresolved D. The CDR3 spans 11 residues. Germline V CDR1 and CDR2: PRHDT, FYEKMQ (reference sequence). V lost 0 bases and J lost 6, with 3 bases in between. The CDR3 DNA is TGTGCCAGCAGCTTAGGGGTCGAGCAGTACTTC. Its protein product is CASSLGVEQYF.

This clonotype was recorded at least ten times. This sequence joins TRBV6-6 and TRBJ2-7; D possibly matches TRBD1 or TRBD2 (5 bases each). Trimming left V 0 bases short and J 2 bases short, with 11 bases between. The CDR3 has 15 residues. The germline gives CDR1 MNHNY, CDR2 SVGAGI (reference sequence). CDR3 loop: CASSYSMGTPYEQYF. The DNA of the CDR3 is TGTGCCAGCAGTTACTCGATGGGGACCCCCTACGAGCAGTACTTC.

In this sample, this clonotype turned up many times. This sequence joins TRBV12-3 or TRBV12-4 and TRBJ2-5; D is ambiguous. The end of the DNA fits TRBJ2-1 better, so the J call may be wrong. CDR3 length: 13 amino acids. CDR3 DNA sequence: TGTGCCAGCAGTACATACCAGCAGGATGAGCAGTTCTTC. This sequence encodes CASSTYQQDEQFF.

The CDR3 loop reads CSVQSPGLAGGADTQYF. CDR3 in DNA: TGCAGCGTTCAATCGCCGGGACTAGCGGGTGGGGCAGATACGCAGTATTTT. This chain links TRBV29-1 with TRBJ2-3, with TRBD2 matching over 12 bases. Unmatched junction bases numbered 13, after V lost 5 bases and J lost 4 bases. The germline gives CDR1 SQVTM, CDR2 ANQGSEA. This CDR3 is 17 amino acids long.

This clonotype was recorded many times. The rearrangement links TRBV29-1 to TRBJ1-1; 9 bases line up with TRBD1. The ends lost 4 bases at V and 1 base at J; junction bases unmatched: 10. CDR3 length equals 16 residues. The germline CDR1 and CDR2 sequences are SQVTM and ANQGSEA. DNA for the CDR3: TGCAGCGTTGCGGGTTTCGGGACAGGGCAGAACACTGAAGCTTTCTTT. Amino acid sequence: CSVAGFGTGQNTEAFF.

The CDR3 region is CSARRALGPREQYF. The CDR3 DNA follows: TGCAGTGCTCGCCGGGCCTTGGGGCCGAGGGAGCAGTACTTC. The chain joins TRBV20-1 to TRBJ2-7, with D maybe TRBD1 (5 bases). The CDR3 is 14 amino acids. The V gene's germline CDR1 is DFQATT and CDR2 SNEGSKA (reference sequence). Deletions cut 5 bases from V and 7 bases from J, with 21 bases between.

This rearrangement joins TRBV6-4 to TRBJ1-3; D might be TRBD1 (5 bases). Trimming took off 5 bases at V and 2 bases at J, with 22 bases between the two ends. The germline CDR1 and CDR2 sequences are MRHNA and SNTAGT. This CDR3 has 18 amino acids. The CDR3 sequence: CASSFNGGGGGTGNTIYF. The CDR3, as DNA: TGTGCCAGCAGTTTCAACGGGGGTGGGGGAGGAACTGGAAACACCATATATTTT.

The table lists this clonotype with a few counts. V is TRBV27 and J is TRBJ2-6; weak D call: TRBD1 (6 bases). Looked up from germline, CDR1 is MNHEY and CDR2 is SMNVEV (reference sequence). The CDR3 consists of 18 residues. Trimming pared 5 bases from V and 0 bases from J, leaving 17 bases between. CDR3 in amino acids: CASSISGHRLSGANVLTF. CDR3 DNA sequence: TGTGCCAGCAGTATTTCGGGACATCGTCTCTCTGGGGCCAACGTCCTGACTTTC. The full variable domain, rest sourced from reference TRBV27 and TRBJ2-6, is EAQVTQNPRYLITVTGKKLTVTCSQNMNHEYMSWYRQDPGLGLRQIYYSMNVEVTDKGDVPEGYKVSRKEKRNFPLILESPSPNQTSLYFCASSISGHRLSGANVLTFGAGSRLTVL.